The rows below give T cell receptor beta chains drawn from one sample of a study of T cell responses to AZD1222 COVID-19 vaccine. Clones were read by immunoSEQ multiplex PCR, and TCRdb kept only the in-frame ones, dropping some. The table includes around 120,000 clones, under 95% detected once. Sequenced here: peripheral blood, sampled 28 days after the second AZD1222 dose. Receptors originate from an adult who received the AZD1222 COVID-19 vaccine. The CDR3 runs from the conserved cysteine through the conserved F or W. D genes are given only for firm matches. Clone size appears in some rows only: once, few, many, or a class for an expanded clone.

J: TRBJ2-5
D: TRBD1
V: TRBV7-3
size: .
length: 15
DNA: TGTGCCAGCAGCTTAGGGGACAGAGAAAAAGAGACCCAGTACTTC
CDR3: CASSLGDREKETQYF

J: TRBJ2-7
D: TRBD1
V: TRBV6-5
size: .
length: 14
DNA: TGTGCCAGCAGCCGGACAGGGACATCCTACGAGCAGTACTTC
CDR3: CASSRTGTSYEQYF

J: TRBJ1-6
D: .
V: TRBV28
size: .
length: 18
DNA: TGTGCCAGCAGTTTTTCCATGCAGGGGAGCTCCTATAATTCACCCCTCCACTTT
CDR3: CASSFSMQGSSYNSPLHF

J: TRBJ2-4
D: .
V: TRBV3-1/TRBV3-2
size: once
length: 15
DNA: TGTGCCAGCAGCCAATCCACAGGGGCCAAAAACATTCAGTACTTC
CDR3: CASSQSTGAKNIQYF

J: TRBJ2-7
D: TRBD1
V: TRBV10-3
size: .
length: 15
DNA: TGTGCCATCAGTGGGTGGGGACAGCGATCCTACGAGCAGTACTTC
CDR3: CAISGWGQRSYEQYF

J: TRBJ2-3
D: TRBD2
V: TRBV5-1
size: .
length: 16
DNA: TGCGCCAGCAGCCCGGGACTAGCGGGGTACACAGATACGCAGTATTTT
CDR3: CASSPGLAGYTDTQYF

J: TRBJ1-2
D: .
V: TRBV6-5
size: .
length: 13
DNA: TGTGCCAGCAAAAGGGGCAGGGGTTATGGCTACACCTTC
CDR3: CASKRGRGYGYTF

J: TRBJ2-7
D: .
V: TRBV18
size: .
length: 17
DNA: TGTGCCAGCTCACCAGAGGCACAATATCTCCACTCCTACGAGCAGTACTTC
CDR3: CASSPEAQYLHSYEQYF

J: TRBJ2-1
D: .
V: TRBV24-1
size: .
length: 13
DNA: TGTGCCACCAGTGATCGAGGTTACAATGAGCAGTTCTTC
CDR3: CATSDRGYNEQFF

J: TRBJ2-1
D: .
V: TRBV12-5
size: .
length: 13
DNA: TGTGCTAGTGGTTTGCCACAGGAGGGGGAGCAGTTCTTC
CDR3: CASGLPQEGEQFF

J: TRBJ2-5
D: .
V: TRBV6-2/TRBV6-3
size: .
length: 16
DNA: TGTGCCAGCAGTCCGGGACCGAAGACTTTTCAAGAGACCCAGTACTTC
CDR3: CASSPGPKTFQETQYF

J: TRBJ2-7
D: TRBD1
V: TRBV10-3
size: .
length: 15
DNA: TGTGCCATCAGTGGGACAGGGGGCAATTCCTACGAGCAGTACTTC
CDR3: CAISGTGGNSYEQYF

J: TRBJ1-6
D: .
V: TRBV7-7
size: .
length: 13
DNA: TGTGCCAGCAGCGCTACGGCAGGCTCACCCCTCCACTTT
CDR3: CASSATAGSPLHF

J: TRBJ2-3
D: .
V: TRBV5-6
size: .
length: 16
DNA: TGTGCCAGCAGCCAGCGGGCGTTACTCCGCACAGATACGCAGTATTTT
CDR3: CASSQRALLRTDTQYF

J: TRBJ1-2
D: .
V: TRBV7-9
size: .
length: 14
DNA: TGTGCCAGCAGCTTAGGGACTGTCATCAATGGCTACACCTTC
CDR3: CASSLGTVINGYTF

J: TRBJ2-7
D: .
V: TRBV28
size: .
length: 13
DNA: TGTGCCAGCAGTCCGTTCGACAGCTACGAGCAGTACTTC
CDR3: CASSPFDSYEQYF

J: TRBJ1-1
D: .
V: TRBV6-5
size: .
length: 13
DNA: TGTGCCAGCAGAACCGGGGGGCAAACTGAAGCTTTCTTT
CDR3: CASRTGGQTEAFF

J: TRBJ2-1
D: TRBD2
V: TRBV29-1
size: .
length: 16
DNA: TGCAGCGTTGAAAGGAGTCCTAGCGGGTCGGGGAGTGAGCAGTTCTTC
CDR3: CSVERSPSGSGSEQFF

J: TRBJ1-1
D: .
V: TRBV14
size: .
length: 14
DNA: TGTGCCAGCAGCCTTGGGGGAGGGGCCGCTGAAGCTTTCTTT
CDR3: CASSLGGGAAEAFF

J: TRBJ2-7
D: .
V: TRBV4-3
size: .
length: 15
DNA: TGCGCCAGCAGCCAAGATTTGAGGGGTTGGAACGAGCAGTACTTC
CDR3: CASSQDLRGWNEQYF

J: TRBJ1-2
D: .
V: TRBV7-2
size: .
length: 14
DNA: TGTGCCAGCAGTCACGGGGGGGGCGCCTACGGCTACACCTTC
CDR3: CASSHGGGAYGYTF

J: TRBJ2-1
D: .
V: TRBV19
size: .
length: 16
DNA: TGTGCCAGTAGTCTCAAGTCCGGGACTGGTTACAATGAGCAGTTCTTC
CDR3: CASSLKSGTGYNEQFF

J: TRBJ2-7
D: .
V: TRBV19
size: .
length: 15
DNA: TGTGCCAGTAGTATTAGGCAGGCTCGTTGGTACGAGCAGTACTTC
CDR3: CASSIRQARWYEQYF

J: TRBJ2-3
D: TRBD1
V: TRBV6-5
size: .
length: 12
DNA: TGTGCCAGCAAATCCTGGACAGGGACGCAGTATTTT
CDR3: CASKSWTGTQYF

J: TRBJ1-2
D: TRBD1
V: TRBV19
size: .
length: 14
DNA: TGTGCCAGTAGTCCTTGGACAGGGAACTATGGCTACACCTTC
CDR3: CASSPWTGNYGYTF

J: TRBJ1-2
D: .
V: TRBV2
size: .
length: 15
DNA: TGTGCCAGCATTCAGGGCCTGGGAGGTAACTATGGCTACACCTTC
CDR3: CASIQGLGGNYGYTF

J: TRBJ2-3
D: .
V: TRBV27
size: .
length: 14
DNA: TGTGCCAGCAGTTTAAGGAACGGGGAAGTCACGCAGTATTTT
CDR3: CASSLRNGEVTQYF

J: TRBJ1-2
D: .
V: TRBV24-1
size: .
length: 19
DNA: TGTGCCACCAGTGATTTCCTATGGGGGTTCGGGGGGCGCGAAGATGGCTACACCTTC
CDR3: CATSDFLWGFGGREDGYTF

J: TRBJ2-5
D: TRBD1
V: TRBV5-1
size: once
length: 14
DNA: TGCGCCAGCAGCTTAAACAGGGGGCCAGAGACCCAGTACTTC
CDR3: CASSLNRGPETQYF

J: TRBJ2-6
D: .
V: TRBV3-1/TRBV3-2
size: .
length: 15
DNA: TGTGCCAGCAGCCAAACGGGGGCTGGGGCCAACGTCCTGACTTTC
CDR3: CASSQTGAGANVLTF

J: TRBJ1-4
D: TRBD1
V: TRBV5-6
size: .
length: 17
DNA: TGTGCCAGCAGCTCGGCCGACCCGGGACAGGGCTATGAAAAACTGTTTTTT
CDR3: CASSSADPGQGYEKLFF

J: TRBJ2-1
D: TRBD2
V: TRBV5-1
size: once
length: 16
DNA: TGCGCCAGCAGCTTGGGGGCGCTAGCGGGGCAACATGAGCAGTTCTTC
CDR3: CASSLGALAGQHEQFF

J: TRBJ1-2
D: TRBD1
V: TRBV27
size: .
length: 15
DNA: TGTGCCAGCAGTTTAGTTCTCGGGACAGGCTATGGCTACACCTTC
CDR3: CASSLVLGTGYGYTF

J: TRBJ1-1
D: TRBD1
V: TRBV19
size: .
length: 15
DNA: TGTGCCAGTAAGGAACAGGGGCGCGGAGACACTGAAGCTTTCTTT
CDR3: CASKEQGRGDTEAFF

J: TRBJ2-7
D: .
V: TRBV5-1
size: once
length: 11
DNA: TGCGCCAGCAGCCAAAGCTACGAGCAGTACTTC
CDR3: CASSQSYEQYF

J: TRBJ2-1
D: .
V: TRBV6-5
size: .
length: 13
DNA: TGTGCCAGCAGTTACGGTACTTACAATGAGCAGTTCTTC
CDR3: CASSYGTYNEQFF

J: TRBJ2-7
D: TRBD1
V: TRBV6-2/TRBV6-3
size: once
length: 15
DNA: TGTGCCAGCAGTTCTTCTGGGACAGGAGCTTACGAGCAGTACTTC
CDR3: CASSSSGTGAYEQYF

J: TRBJ2-7
D: TRBD2
V: TRBV4-3
size: few
length: 14
DNA: TGCGCCAGCAGCCAAGCGCAGCGGGATGGGGAGCAGTACTTC
CDR3: CASSQAQRDGEQYF

J: TRBJ1-1
D: .
V: TRBV14
size: .
length: 15
DNA: TGTGCCAGCAGCCGACGAACAGGGTGGAACACTGAAGCTTTCTTT
CDR3: CASSRRTGWNTEAFF

J: TRBJ2-1
D: TRBD2
V: TRBV15
size: .
length: 16
DNA: TGTGCCACCAGCAGAGGTCTACGGACTAGCATGGATGAGCAGTTCTTC
CDR3: CATSRGLRTSMDEQFF

J: TRBJ2-1
D: TRBD1
V: TRBV15
size: .
length: 15
DNA: TGTGCCACCAGCTTAGAAGGGAACAGGGGGGATGAGCAGTTCTTC
CDR3: CATSLEGNRGDEQFF

J: TRBJ2-4
D: TRBD1
V: TRBV5-5
size: .
length: 16
DNA: TGTGCCAGCAGCTTTCCTCTCCGGGACAGCAAAAACATTCAGTACTTC
CDR3: CASSFPLRDSKNIQYF

J: TRBJ2-5
D: .
V: TRBV5-6
size: few
length: 14
DNA: TGTGCCAGCAGCTACCGGGACCCCGGGGAGACCCAGTACTTC
CDR3: CASSYRDPGETQYF

J: TRBJ2-3
D: .
V: TRBV19
size: few
length: 15
DNA: TGTGCTACTACACAGGGCGGGAGTGGGTCAGATACGCAGTATTTT
CDR3: CATTQGGSGSDTQYF

J: TRBJ1-2
D: .
V: TRBV24-1
size: .
length: 14
DNA: TGTGCCACCAGTGATATACGGGCCGTGTGGGGCTACACCTTC
CDR3: CATSDIRAVWGYTF

J: TRBJ1-6
D: .
V: TRBV23-1
size: .
length: 19
DNA: TGCGCCAGCAGTCGTGAGAGGAGGGACCTGGGGCCCTATAATTCACCCCTCCACTTT
CDR3: CASSRERRDLGPYNSPLHF

J: TRBJ2-1
D: .
V: TRBV27
size: .
length: 14
DNA: TGTGCCAGCAGTCCATTTTACTCCTACAATGAGCAGTTCTTC
CDR3: CASSPFYSYNEQFF

J: TRBJ2-7
D: .
V: TRBV7-9
size: once
length: 14
DNA: TGTGCCAGCAGCTTAGCGCTACGGGAGTACGAGCAGTACTTC
CDR3: CASSLALREYEQYF

J: TRBJ1-2
D: .
V: TRBV15
size: .
length: 15
DNA: TGTGCCACCAGCCAGAGCAGGGGTCCTGGTTGGGGCTACACCTTC
CDR3: CATSQSRGPGWGYTF

J: TRBJ2-7
D: TRBD1
V: TRBV7-9
size: once
length: 14
DNA: TGTGCCAGCACCGATAACCGGGACAGCTACGAGCAGTACTTC
CDR3: CASTDNRDSYEQYF

J: TRBJ1-5
D: .
V: TRBV27
size: .
length: 15
DNA: TGTGCCAGCAGTTTTTCAGCGGATAGCAATCAGCCCCAGCATTTT
CDR3: CASSFSADSNQPQHF

J: TRBJ1-3
D: .
V: TRBV12-3/TRBV12-4
size: .
length: 13
DNA: TGTGCCAGCAGTTTTGGCAGGGAAGGCACCATATATTTT
CDR3: CASSFGREGTIYF

J: TRBJ1-5
D: .
V: TRBV5-6
size: .
length: 14
DNA: TGTGCCAGCAGCTTGGCGACTAGCAATCAGCCCCAGCATTTT
CDR3: CASSLATSNQPQHF

J: TRBJ2-7
D: TRBD1
V: TRBV4-1
size: .
length: 15
DNA: TGCGCCAGCAGCAGTGGGACAGGCGCCCTTCCAGAACAGTACTTC
CDR3: CASSSGTGALPEQYF

J: TRBJ2-5
D: .
V: TRBV18
size: once
length: 13
DNA: TGTGCCAGCTCACCCCAATTCCAAGAGACCCAGTACTTC
CDR3: CASSPQFQETQYF

J: TRBJ1-1
D: .
V: TRBV6-5
size: .
length: 14
DNA: TGTGCCAGCACCGAAGTTGTCACCAACACTGAAGCTTTCTTT
CDR3: CASTEVVTNTEAFF

J: TRBJ2-7
D: .
V: TRBV2
size: once
length: 12
DNA: TGTGCCAGCAGAGAGTTGGAGTACGAGCAGTACTTC
CDR3: CASRELEYEQYF

J: TRBJ1-3
D: TRBD1
V: TRBV7-3
size: .
length: 17
DNA: TGTGCCAGCAGCCAATACGGCGACAGGGGGACAGGAAACACCATATATTTT
CDR3: CASSQYGDRGTGNTIYF

J: TRBJ1-1
D: .
V: TRBV6-5
size: few
length: 12
DNA: TGTGCCACATGGGTCAGGTTTGCTGAAGCTTTCTTT
CDR3: CATWVRFAEAFF